The subject of this entry is one T cell receptor beta chain. Libraries were prepared by immunoSEQ multiplex PCR; TCRdb keeps only in-frame clonotypes and omits some of them. The sample has about 20,000 clones, 84% seen once; the top ten hold around 7.8%. Time point meaning: cycle 4 day 1 (C4D1), after about 6 weeks of nivolumab. Autologous stem cell transplantation was followed by relapse in every patient, and brentuximab vedotin exposure varied. From thawed PBMCs, magnetic negative selection was used to isolate the CD8+ T cells. The ends were cut back, 0 bases at V and 5 bases at J, with 5 bases in the middle. The CDR3 has 13 residues. Germline CDR1 reads LNHNV; CDR2 reads YYDKDF (reference sequence). This entry comes from a study of PD-1 blockade in classical Hodgkin lymphoma.

The sample in question was CD8+ T cells from blood, obtained before the fourth cycle of nivolumab. V gene TRBV15 combines with J gene TRBJ2-1, with D uncertain. This TCR came from a human donor with classical Hodgkin lymphoma. The CDR3 DNA reads as TGTGCCACCAGCAGAGATATGGACAATGAGCAGTTCTTC. Translating gives CATSRDMDNEQFF.